The source of this T cell receptor (beta chain) is a study of T-cell reconstitution after alpha-beta-depleted transplantation in children. During its preparation, the TCRbeta library received unique molecular identifiers. In TCRdb, the PCR reads were re-called with MiXCR into one record per CDR3 protein. The sample has about 610,000 distinct CDR3 sequences; about 10% are singletons. The specimen comprised PBMCs from the stem cell graft donor, sampled from the stem cell graft. This sequence was found in a human donor who donated a stem cell graft to a child with acute myeloid leukemia.

CDR3 nucleotide sequence: TGTGCCAGCAGCGTTAGCGGGAAATCCTACGAGCAGTACTTC. Amino acids: CASSVSGKSYEQYF. This chain joins TRBV7-3 and TRBJ2-7; TRBD2 agrees at 8 bases. Germline loops: CDR1 SGHTA, CDR2 FQGTGA. Trimming took 5 bases from V and 1 from J; bases not matched to a gene: 4. The CDR3 length is 14 residues.